This passage covers 23 T cell receptor beta chains from one sample sequenced in a study of cytomegalovirus exposure and HLA in healthy donors (TCRdb year 2017). Libraries were built with the immunoSEQ multiplex PCR assay. For the multiplex PCR, a mixture combining 60 forward primers for TCR Vbeta segments and 13 reverse primers for TCR Jbeta segments was used. TCRdb re-hosts the immuneACCESS table, in-frame sequences only. Its copies lack some clones; in the studies checked, an unresolved V gene accounts for under half of them, and the cause for the rest is not known. This sample lists some 120,000 clones; around four fifths were detected once. The ten biggest clones cover 1% of the sample. Sequenced sample: PBMCs. Source of these receptors: a human donor in good health.

A few counts support this clone. The chain carries TRBV5-6 and TRBJ1-1; unclear D gene. Trimming pared 0 bases from V and 1 base from J, leaving 7 bases between. Germline CDR1 and CDR2: SGHDT and YYEEEE. CDR3 length: 14 residues. The CDR3 region is CASSLVGGNTEAFF. The DNA of the CDR3 is TGTGCCAGCAGCTTGGTGGGAGGGAACACTGAAGCTTTCTTT. The complete variable domain, with remaining parts taken from reference TRBV5-6 and TRBJ1-1, reads DAGVTQSPTHLIKTRGQQVTLRCSPKSGHDTVSWYQQALGQGPQFIFQYYEEEERQRGNFPDRFSGHQFPNYSSELNVNALLLGDSALYLCASSLVGGNTEAFFGQGTRLTVV.

The gene calls are TRBV11-2 and TRBJ1-2; 8 bases are shared with TRBD1. CDR3 length equals 16 residues. With 3 bases clipped from V and 0 bases from J, the junction kept 6 bases outside the gene matches. CDR1 SGHAT and CDR2 FQNNGV come from the germline V gene. This CDR3 reads CASSFIRGRANYGYTF. In DNA, the CDR3 is TGTGCCAGCAGCTTTATCAGGGGGCGAGCTAACTATGGCTACACCTTC. Full variable domain (rest looked up from reference TRBV11-2 and TRBJ1-2): EAGVAQSPRYKIIEKRQSVAFWCNPISGHATLYWYQQILGQGPKLLIQFQNNGVVDDSQLPKDRFSAERLKGVDSTLKIQPAKLEDSAVYLCASSFIRGRANYGYTFGSGTRLTVV.

This chain connects TRBV15 to TRBJ2-1; TRBD2 matches at 9 bases. The CDR3 runs 19 residues. Germline assignment: CDR1 LNHNV and CDR2 YYDKDF (reference sequence). The ends lost 0 bases at V and 5 bases at J; junction bases unmatched: 14. As DNA, the CDR3 is TGTGCCACCAGCAGAGATTGGGGGGGAGGTCTAGCGGGGAACAATGAGCAGTTCTTC. It yields the protein CATSRDWGGGLAGNNEQFF. The whole variable domain, filled in from reference TRBV15 and TRBJ2-1, reads DAMVIQNPRYQVTQFGKPVTLSCSQTLNHNVMYWYQQKSSQAPKLLFHYYDKDFNNEADTPDNFQSRRPNTSFCFLDIRSPGLGDTAMYLCATSRDWGGGLAGNNEQFFGPGTRLTVL.

The chain recombines TRBV28 with TRBJ2-7, with 8 nucleotides matching TRBD2. V trimming: 6 bases; J trimming: 4 bases; junction bases outside the gene matches: 8. The CDR3 runs 14 residues. Germline CDR1 is MDHEN and CDR2 is SYDVKM. CDR3 DNA: TGTGCCAGCAGGGAGGGACTAGTTCAGTACGAGCAGTACTTC. Translated: CASREGLVQYEQYF. The full variable domain, rest sourced from reference TRBV28 and TRBJ2-7, is DVKVTQSSRYLVKRTGEKVFLECVQDMDHENMFWYRQDPGLGLRLIYFSYDVKMKEKGDIPEGYSVSREKKERFSLILESASTNQTSMYLCASREGLVQYEQYFGPGTRLTVT.

The V gene is TRBV2, the J gene TRBJ1-4; weak D call: TRBD1 (5 bases). CDR1 is SNHLY, CDR2 FYNNEI, per germline. V lost 4 bases and J 3 bases, leaving 12 bases between the germline ends. The CDR3 totals 15 residues. The CDR3, as DNA: TGTGCCAGCAGTGTAAGGGGTTTGCCTAATGAAAAACTGTTTTTT. Its translation: CASSVRGLPNEKLFF.

The chain couples TRBV19 to TRBJ2-3; no clear D gene. The germline CDR1 and CDR2 sequences are LNHDA and SQIVND (reference sequence). CDR3 length: 11 amino acids. The ends were cut back, 6 bases at V and 3 bases at J, with 4 bases in the middle. CDR3 protein: CASSQTDTQYF. In DNA form, the CDR3 reads TGTGCCAGTAGCCAAACAGATACGCAGTATTTT. The full variable domain, in which reference TRBV19 and TRBJ2-3 provide the parts outside the CDR3, is DGGITQSPKYLFRKEGQNVTLSCEQNLNHDAMYWYRQDPGQGLRLIYYSQIVNDFQKGDIAEGYSVSREKKESFPLTVTSAQKNPTAFYLCASSQTDTQYFGPGTRLTVL.

The chain employs TRBV7-9 and TRBJ2-1; 9 bases line up with TRBD2. V shed 3 bases and J 7 bases; nucleotides not matched to a gene: 1. Germline V lookup: CDR1 SEHNR, CDR2 FQNEAQ (reference sequence). This CDR3 is built from 13 residues. The CDR3, as DNA: TGTGCCAGCAGCTTCGGACTAGCGAATGAGCAGTTCTTC. As protein: CASSFGLANEQFF. The variable domain in full, with the rest retrieved from reference TRBV7-9 and TRBJ2-1, is DTGVSQNPRHKITKRGQNVTFRCDPISEHNRLYWYRQTLGQGPEFLTYFQNEAQLEKSRLLSDRFSAERPKGSFSTLEIQRTEQGDSAMYLCASSFGLANEQFFGPGTRLTVL.

This chain uses TRBV7-9 with TRBJ2-5, with D possibly being TRBD2 (6 bases). Germline assignment: CDR1 SEHNR and CDR2 FQNEAQ (reference sequence). The CDR3 length is 14 residues. V lost 4 bases and J 5 bases, leaving 14 bases between the germline ends. CDR3 protein: CASSSGGVEETQYF. The CDR3 DNA sequence: TGTGCCAGCAGCTCTGGCGGGGTTGAGGAGACCCAGTACTTC.

V is TRBV5-5 and J is TRBJ2-3; 13 bases align to TRBD2. The ends lost 7 bases at V and 1 base at J; junction bases unmatched: 9. CDR3 size: 17 residues. CDR1 and CDR2 (germline): SGHKS, YYEKEE (reference sequence). The CDR3 protein is CASGKFGLAGGTDTQYF. As DNA, the CDR3 is TGTGCCAGCGGTAAATTCGGACTAGCGGGGGGCACAGATACGCAGTATTTT.

The chain uses TRBV15 and TRBJ2-1; D is undetermined. Trimming removed 0 bases from V and 9 bases from J, with 15 bases in between. Per the germline V gene, CDR1 is LNHNV and CDR2 is YYDKDF (reference sequence). The CDR3 totals 15 residues. CDR3 amino acids: CATSRDKAEAAEQFF. CDR3 bases: TGTGCCACCAGCAGAGATAAAGCCGAGGCAGCTGAGCAGTTCTTC.

J is TRBJ1-4 and V is TRBV11-2, with D perhaps TRBD1 (6 bases). There are 16 residues in the CDR3. V lost 2 bases to trimming and J lost 5 bases, with 15 bases between them. The germline V gene encodes CDR1 SGHAT and CDR2 FQNNGV. Here the CDR3 DNA reads TGTGCCAGCAGCTTACGGCGGGTAGGGGGAAATGAAAAACTGTTTTTT. The encoded protein is CASSLRRVGGNEKLFF.

The chain has TRBV7-8 and TRBJ2-4; 8 positions agree with TRBD1. J was trimmed by 3 bases and V by 1 base; bases with no gene match: 8. The CDR3 contains 17 residues. Germline V gene sequence: CDR1 SGHVS, CDR2 FQNEAQ. CDR3 nucleotide sequence: TGTGCCAGCAGCTTAGTAAGGGACAGGTTTGGCAAAAACATTCAGTACTTC. This codes for CASSLVRDRFGKNIQYF. Using reference TRBV7-8 and TRBJ2-4 for the parts outside the CDR3, the full variable domain is GAGVSQSPRYKVAKRGQDVALRCDPISGHVSLFWYQQALGQGPEFLTYFQNEAQLDKSGLPSDRFFAERPEGSVSTLKIQRTQQEDSAVYLCASSLVRDRFGKNIQYFGAGTRLSVL.

The chain has TRBV6-6 and TRBJ1-1, with TRBD1 matching 8 bases. V gave up 3 bases and J gave up 6 bases; unmatched junction bases: 9. This CDR3 has 15 amino acids. Germline lookup yields CDR1 MNHNY and CDR2 SVGAGI (reference sequence). CDR3 DNA: TGTGCCAGCAGTTATTCCGGACAGGGTCTGCCTGAAGCTTTCTTT. Translation: CASSYSGQGLPEAFF.

The DNA of the CDR3 is TGTGCCAGTAGTATCCTTCCTTACTCGAGAGACCAGGGGGCTGTCACTGAAGCTTTCTTT. Translated: CASSILPYSRDQGAVTEAFF. This chain uses TRBV19 with TRBJ1-1, with 8 nucleotides matching TRBD1. Germline CDR1 is LNHDA and CDR2 is SQIVND (reference sequence). J lost 4 bases, V lost 3 bases, and 22 bases had no gene match. The CDR3 totals 20 residues.

The V and J genes are TRBV9 and TRBJ2-2; TRBD1 aligns across 9 bases. The CDR3 loop spans 17 amino acids. The germline CDR1 and CDR2 sequences are SGDLS and YYNGEE. V shed 2 bases and J 3 bases; nucleotides not matched to a gene: 8. CDR3 sequence reads: CASSVATGGADTGELFF. For the CDR3, the DNA is TGTGCCAGCAGCGTCGCCACAGGGGGCGCCGACACCGGGGAGCTGTTTTTT.

CDR3 bases: TGCGCCAGCAGCTTGTTCGCTAGCCCAAGCTCCTACAATGAGCAGTTCTTC. Its translation: CASSLFASPSSYNEQFF. The rearrangement joins TRBV5-1 to TRBJ2-1, with D possibly being TRBD2 (5 bases). The V and J ends lost 1 base and 0 bases respectively, with 14 bases between them. CDR1 SGHRS and CDR2 YFSETQ come from the germline V gene. The CDR3 has 17 amino acids.

The chain has TRBV7-9 and TRBJ1-5; D not certain. V lost 3 bases, J lost 2 bases, and 11 bases lay in between. Germline V gene data show CDR1 as SEHNR and CDR2 as FQNEAQ (reference sequence). The CDR3 loop spans 15 amino acids. The CDR3 sequence is CASSLSGGGNQPQHF. As DNA, the CDR3 is TGTGCCAGCAGCTTGTCTGGAGGTGGCAATCAGCCCCAGCATTTT.

The chain joins TRBV28 to TRBJ2-2; a possible D gene is TRBD2 (6 bases). This CDR3 spans 16 amino acids. V lost 8 bases and J lost 6, with 22 bases in between. Germline V gene data show CDR1 as MDHEN and CDR2 as SYDVKM. The CDR3 DNA is TGTGCCAGCGGGCCTGGCGGGGACTTGCCTCCCGGGGAGCTGTTTTTT. Translating gives CASGPGGDLPPGELFF.

This clone has only one observation. The chain combines TRBV7-9 with TRBJ2-7, with no clear D. The germline gives CDR1 SEHNR, CDR2 FQNEAQ (reference sequence). Between the trimmed V and J ends, which lost 5 bases and 5 bases, there was a span of 13 bases. The CDR3 covers 13 residues. The CDR3 DNA reads TGTGCCAGCAGCCAAAAACTTTTGGACGAGCAGTACTTC. Residues: CASSQKLLDEQYF.

The CDR3 DNA reads TGTGCCAGCAGCTTAGCGGGACAGGGCCCTTTTGACTATGGCTACACCTTC. Its translation: CASSLAGQGPFDYGYTF. The chain couples TRBV7-9 to TRBJ1-2, with 9 bases fitting TRBD1. Trimming cost V 0 bases and J 3 bases; bases outside gene matches: 8. Germline assignment: CDR1 SEHNR and CDR2 FQNEAQ (reference sequence). This CDR3 spans 17 amino acids.

This clone was detected a few times. This chain's CDR3 is CAWAGDGSPLHF. The CDR3 bases are TGTGCCTGGGCAGGGGACGGTTCACCCCTCCACTTT. The chain couples TRBV30 to TRBJ1-6; tentative D call: TRBD1 (6 bases). Germline CDR1 and CDR2: GTSNPN and SVGIG (reference sequence). Trimming removed 5 bases at V and 9 bases at J, with 11 bases between. This CDR3 is 12 amino acids long.

The CDR3 sequence is CASSVAPEAGELFF. CDR3 nucleotide sequence: TGTGCCAGCAGCGTAGCTCCCGAGGCCGGGGAGCTGTTTTTT. The chain uses TRBV9 and TRBJ2-2; D is uncertain. V lost 0 bases to trimming and J lost 6 bases, with 9 bases between them. The CDR3 length is 14 residues. The germline V gene has CDR1 SGDLS and CDR2 YYNGEE.

This clone turned up a few times. An end of the junction does not agree with germline; a read error may underlie this. J is TRBJ1-1 and V is TRBV5-1; D not certain. Looked up from germline, CDR1 is SGHRS and CDR2 is YFSETQ. The CDR3 runs to 11 residues. The DNA for the CDR3 is TGTGCCAGCAGCTACGGGTCTGAAGCTTTCTTT. Protein sequence: CASSYGSEAFF.